The T cell receptor beta chain under discussion was sequenced for a study of technical replicates of blood from four donors. The CDR3 length is 18 residues. Trimming cost V 1 base and J 1 base, with 19 bases left between them. CDR1 and CDR2 from the germline V gene are MNHNS and SASEGT. The data were produced by immunoSEQ multiplex PCR, yet TCRdb's version contains in-frame clones alone and is incomplete. Here the sample spans over 70,000 clones, approximately 96% being singletons. This receptor was obtained from a human donor in good health. This chain uses TRBV6-1 with TRBJ1-1; D unclear. The sample taken for sequencing was T cells isolated from PBMCs. CDR3 region: CASSEGYRHVLRNTEAFF. Here the CDR3 DNA reads TGTGCCAGCAGTGAAGGCTATAGACACGTCTTGAGGAACACTGAAGCTTTCTTT.